Listed below are T cell receptor beta chains from one sample, sequenced in a study of cytomegalovirus exposure and HLA in healthy donors. Clones were read by immunoSEQ multiplex PCR, and TCRdb kept only the in-frame ones, dropping some. The table records around 14,000 clones, roughly 64% of them present only once. The sample taken for sequencing was PBMCs. The receptors were sampled from a woman aged 50 to 60 in good health and CMV-seropositive. CDR3s include the opening cysteine and the closing phenylalanine or tryptophan. The D gene is left open where the match is weak. The size of a clone is reported for some rows only, either as once, few or many, or as a class for expanded clones.

J: TRBJ1-2; V: TRBV7-9; D: .; size: .; CDR3: CASSGNTAYGYTF; DNA: TGTGCCAGCAGCGGAAACACAGCTTATGGCTACACCTTC
J: TRBJ2-5; V: TRBV28; D: TRBD1; size: .; CDR3: CASSLGQTAQETQYF; DNA: TGTGCCAGCAGCCTGGGACAGACCGCCCAGGAGACCCAGTACTTC
J: TRBJ1-1; V: TRBV29-1; D: .; size: once; CDR3: CSVEDRVAEAFF; DNA: TGCAGCGTTGAAGATCGAGTAGCTGAAGCTTTCTTT
J: TRBJ1-1; V: TRBV11-2; D: .; size: .; CDR3: CASSLRTPSGAEAFF; DNA: TGTGCCAGCAGCTTAAGAACCCCATCGGGGGCTGAAGCTTTCTTT
J: TRBJ1-1; V: TRBV29-1; D: .; size: .; CDR3: CSATGREAFF; DNA: TGCAGCGCCACAGGGAGAGAAGCTTTCTTT
J: TRBJ2-3; V: TRBV6-5; D: .; size: few; CDR3: CASNPRVGTQYF; DNA: TGTGCCAGCAATCCCCGGGTGGGTACGCAGTATTTT
J: TRBJ1-2; V: TRBV29-1; D: TRBD1; size: .; CDR3: CSVTTGFGYTF; DNA: TGCAGCGTTACGACAGGGTTTGGCTACACCTTC
J: TRBJ1-2; V: TRBV29-1; D: TRBD1; size: .; CDR3: CSVAKGARNGYTF; DNA: TGCAGCGTAGCGAAGGGGGCGCGAAATGGCTACACCTTC
J: TRBJ1-1; V: TRBV28; D: .; size: few; CDR3: CASSVGPLNTEAFF; DNA: TGTGCCAGCAGTGTGGGGCCCTTGAACACTGAAGCTTTCTTT
J: TRBJ1-1; V: TRBV29-1; D: .; size: .; CDR3: CSVDVKGLGAEAFF; DNA: TGCAGCGTGGACGTTAAGGGCCTCGGGGCTGAAGCTTTCTTT
J: TRBJ1-1; V: TRBV9; D: TRBD1; size: .; CDR3: CASSFGTGVTEAFF; DNA: TGTGCCAGCAGTTTCGGGACAGGGGTCACTGAAGCTTTCTTT
J: TRBJ1-2; V: TRBV30; D: .; size: few; CDR3: CAWSTAAGYGYTF; DNA: TGTGCCTGGAGTACGGCGGCGGGCTATGGCTACACCTTC
J: TRBJ1-4; V: TRBV4-1; D: .; size: .; CDR3: CASSQDRGLPYEKLFF; DNA: TGCGCCAGCAGCCAAGATAGGGGACTTCCCTACGAAAAACTGTTTTTT
J: TRBJ2-1; V: TRBV20-1; D: .; size: .; CDR3: CSASGSNEQFF; DNA: TGCAGTGCTAGCGGGAGCAATGAGCAGTTCTTC
J: TRBJ1-1; V: TRBV30; D: .; size: .; CDR3: CAWRDGGNTEAFF; DNA: TGTGCCTGGAGAGACGGGGGGAACACTGAAGCTTTCTTT
J: TRBJ2-4; V: TRBV4-1; D: .; size: few; CDR3: CASSQMGGGLTKNIQYF; DNA: TGCGCCAGCAGCCAGATGGGCGGTGGACTAACAAAAAACATTCAGTACTTC
J: TRBJ1-4; V: TRBV4-1; D: TRBD1; size: .; CDR3: CASSQIQGANEKLFF; DNA: TGCGCCAGCAGCCAAATACAGGGGGCCAATGAAAAACTGTTTTTT
J: TRBJ2-7; V: TRBV4-2; D: TRBD2; size: .; CDR3: CASSQDGTSGSYEQYF; DNA: TGTGCCAGCAGCCAAGATGGGACTAGCGGGAGTTACGAGCAGTACTTC
J: TRBJ1-1; V: TRBV29-1; D: .; size: .; CDR3: CSTEDSLNTEAFF; DNA: TGCAGCACGGAGGACAGCTTGAACACTGAAGCTTTCTTT
J: TRBJ1-2; V: TRBV5-1; D: .; size: .; CDR3: CASSLAVGQDYGYTF; DNA: TGCGCCAGCAGCTTGGCCGTCGGACAAGACTATGGCTACACCTTC
J: TRBJ2-3; V: TRBV29-1; D: TRBD2; size: .; CDR3: CSATSGRGSYTQYF; DNA: TGCAGCGCGACTAGCGGGAGAGGATCCTATACGCAGTATTTT
J: TRBJ2-3; V: TRBV5-1; D: .; size: few; CDR3: CASSLGGFPDTQYF; DNA: TGCGCCAGCAGCTTGGGAGGGTTCCCAGATACGCAGTATTTT
J: TRBJ2-7; V: TRBV4-3; D: .; size: .; CDR3: CASSVGLLSSYEQYF; DNA: TGCGCCAGCAGCGTGGGACTGCTGAGCTCCTACGAGCAGTACTTC
J: TRBJ2-5; V: TRBV4-2; D: .; size: .; CDR3: CASSQEGSGLQETQYF; DNA: TGTGCCAGCAGCCAAGAAGGGAGCGGCCTCCAAGAGACCCAGTACTTC
J: TRBJ2-7; V: TRBV7-2; D: .; size: once; CDR3: CASSSPGLAYEQYF; DNA: TGTGCCAGCAGCTCCCCTGGACTTGCCTACGAGCAGTACTTC
J: TRBJ2-7; V: TRBV7-2; D: TRBD2; size: .; CDR3: CASSSGTRGYEQYF; DNA: TGTGCCAGCAGTTCCGGGACTAGGGGCTACGAGCAGTACTTC
J: TRBJ2-1; V: TRBV10-2; D: .; size: .; CDR3: CASSESIAGSGVF; DNA: TGCGCCAGCAGTGAGTCCATTGCTGGAAGCGGAGTCTTC
J: TRBJ2-3; V: TRBV7-2; D: TRBD2; size: .; CDR3: CASRGKRGPDTQYF; DNA: TGTGCCAGCAGGGGCAAGCGGGGCCCGGATACGCAGTATTTT
J: TRBJ1-1; V: TRBV19; D: .; size: .; CDR3: CASSIRGAEAFF; DNA: TGTGCCAGTAGTATTCGGGGAGCTGAAGCTTTCTTT
J: TRBJ1-4; V: TRBV5-1; D: TRBD1; size: .; CDR3: CASSQIGTGTEKLFF; DNA: TGCGCCAGCAGCCAAATTGGGACAGGGACTGAAAAACTGTTTTTT
J: TRBJ2-7; V: TRBV14; D: TRBD2; size: .; CDR3: CASSLGLAGVYEQYF; DNA: TGTGCCAGCAGTCTCGGACTAGCGGGAGTTTATGAGCAGTACTTC
J: TRBJ2-3; V: TRBV6-5; D: .; size: few; CDR3: CASSPRQPPDTQYF; DNA: TGTGCCAGCAGTCCGCGACAACCACCGGATACGCAGTATTTT
J: TRBJ2-7; V: TRBV6-4; D: TRBD2; size: .; CDR3: CASRMGTSGISYEQYF; DNA: TGTGCCAGCAGGATGGGGACTAGCGGGATCTCCTACGAGCAGTACTTC
J: TRBJ2-7; V: TRBV4-1; D: TRBD1; size: .; CDR3: CASSAGQGMSSYEQYF; DNA: TGCGCCAGCAGCGCCGGACAGGGGATGAGCTCCTACGAGCAGTACTTC
J: TRBJ2-7; V: TRBV4-1; D: TRBD2; size: few; CDR3: CASSQEKTSGSLSSYEQYF; DNA: TGCGCCAGCAGCCAAGAGAAAACTAGCGGGAGTCTTAGCTCCTACGAGCAGTACTTC
J: TRBJ2-1; V: TRBV12-5; D: .; size: once; CDR3: CASGESEQFF; DNA: TGTGCTAGTGGGGAGTCAGAGCAGTTCTTC
J: TRBJ2-3; V: TRBV10-2; D: TRBD2; size: few; CDR3: CASKQASGGTDTQYF; DNA: TGCGCCAGTAAGCAGGCTAGCGGGGGCACAGATACGCAGTATTTT
J: TRBJ2-1; V: TRBV18; D: TRBD1; size: few; CDR3: CASSLGQGGGNEQFF; DNA: TGTGCCAGCTCACTCGGGCAAGGGGGCGGGAATGAGCAGTTCTTC
J: TRBJ2-7; V: TRBV27; D: .; size: .; CDR3: CASSFYGGEQYF; DNA: TGTGCCAGCAGTTTTTACGGGGGCGAGCAGTACTTC
J: TRBJ1-1; V: TRBV7-6; D: .; size: .; CDR3: CASSPPGGLGEAFF; DNA: TGTGCCAGCAGCCCCCCTGGGGGGTTGGGCGAAGCTTTCTTT
J: TRBJ2-1; V: TRBV30; D: .; size: .; CDR3: CAWSAGEVQFF; DNA: TGTGCCTGGAGTGCGGGGGAAGTGCAGTTCTTC
J: TRBJ1-5; V: TRBV7-2; D: .; size: .; CDR3: CASRRDASNQPQHF; DNA: TGTGCCAGTAGGAGGGATGCTAGCAATCAGCCCCAGCATTTT
J: TRBJ2-1; V: TRBV11-3; D: .; size: few; CDR3: CASSLDTSGEQFF; DNA: TGTGCCAGCAGCTTAGATACGTCCGGGGAGCAGTTCTTC
J: TRBJ1-5; V: TRBV4-2; D: TRBD1; size: few; CDR3: CASSQERAGAGGQPQHF; DNA: TGTGCCAGCAGCCAAGAAAGAGCCGGGGCAGGGGGGCAGCCCCAGCATTTT
J: TRBJ1-2; V: TRBV6-5; D: .; size: few; CDR3: CASRADGTSYGYTF; DNA: TGTGCCAGCAGAGCGGACGGAACATCCTATGGCTACACCTTC
J: TRBJ2-3; V: TRBV10-3; D: TRBD1; size: .; CDR3: CAISPGQGDADTQYF; DNA: TGTGCCATCAGCCCGGGACAGGGGGACGCAGATACGCAGTATTTT
J: TRBJ2-7; V: TRBV21-1; D: .; size: .; CDR3: CASSKGQAYEQYF; DNA: TGTGCCAGCAGCAAGGGACAGGCCTACGAGCAGTACTTC
J: TRBJ1-4; V: TRBV4-2; D: TRBD1; size: .; CDR3: CASSQRQGRNEKLFF; DNA: TGTGCCAGCAGCCAGAGACAGGGGCGTAATGAAAAACTGTTTTTT
J: TRBJ2-3; V: TRBV5-1; D: .; size: .; CDR3: CASSGGTGVDTQYF; DNA: TGCGCCAGCAGCGGAGGGACTGGGGTAGATACGCAGTATTTT
J: TRBJ2-5; V: TRBV5-6; D: TRBD1; size: .; CDR3: CASSLRDRVHF; DNA: TGTGCCAGCAGCTTGAGGGACAGGGTACACTTC
J: TRBJ1-5; V: TRBV28; D: .; size: few; CDR3: CASTNDRLNQPQHF; DNA: TGTGCCAGCACCAATGACAGGCTCAATCAGCCCCAGCATTTT
J: TRBJ2-5; V: TRBV2; D: TRBD2; size: .; CDR3: CASRGGRRSQGQETQYF; DNA: TGTGCCAGCAGGGGCGGGAGAAGATCTCAGGGCCAAGAGACCCAGTACTTC
J: TRBJ2-7; V: TRBV25-1; D: .; size: .; CDR3: CASSDLTAYEQYF; DNA: TGTGCCAGCTCCGATCTGACAGCCTACGAGCAGTACTTC
J: TRBJ1-3; V: TRBV5-6; D: .; size: few; CDR3: CASSWSGNTIYF; DNA: TGTGCCAGCAGCTGGAGTGGAAACACCATATATTTT
J: TRBJ1-5; V: TRBV7-3; D: .; size: .; CDR3: CASSLEGGQPQHF; DNA: TGTGCCAGCAGCTTAGAGGGTGGTCAGCCCCAGCATTTT
J: TRBJ2-1; V: TRBV5-4; D: TRBD1; size: .; CDR3: CASSLMGQSYNEQFF; DNA: TGTGCCAGCAGCTTGATGGGACAGTCCTACAATGAGCAGTTCTTC
J: TRBJ1-2; V: TRBV7-9; D: .; size: .; CDR3: CASSQGKSKGYTF; DNA: TGTGCCAGCAGCCAGGGGAAGTCTAAAGGCTACACCTTC
J: TRBJ1-2; V: TRBV6-1; D: .; size: few; CDR3: CASTATSYGYTF; DNA: TGTGCCAGCACTGCGACTTCATATGGCTACACCTTC
J: TRBJ2-1; V: TRBV5-5; D: .; size: few; CDR3: CASRPKSSYNEQFF; DNA: TGTGCCAGCAGACCCAAGAGCTCCTACAATGAGCAGTTCTTC
J: TRBJ1-2; V: TRBV29-1; D: .; size: once; CDR3: CSVEDTVRARTASGGYTF; DNA: TGCAGCGTTGAAGATACCGTGAGAGCCCGGACCGCCTCGGGGGGCTACACCTTC